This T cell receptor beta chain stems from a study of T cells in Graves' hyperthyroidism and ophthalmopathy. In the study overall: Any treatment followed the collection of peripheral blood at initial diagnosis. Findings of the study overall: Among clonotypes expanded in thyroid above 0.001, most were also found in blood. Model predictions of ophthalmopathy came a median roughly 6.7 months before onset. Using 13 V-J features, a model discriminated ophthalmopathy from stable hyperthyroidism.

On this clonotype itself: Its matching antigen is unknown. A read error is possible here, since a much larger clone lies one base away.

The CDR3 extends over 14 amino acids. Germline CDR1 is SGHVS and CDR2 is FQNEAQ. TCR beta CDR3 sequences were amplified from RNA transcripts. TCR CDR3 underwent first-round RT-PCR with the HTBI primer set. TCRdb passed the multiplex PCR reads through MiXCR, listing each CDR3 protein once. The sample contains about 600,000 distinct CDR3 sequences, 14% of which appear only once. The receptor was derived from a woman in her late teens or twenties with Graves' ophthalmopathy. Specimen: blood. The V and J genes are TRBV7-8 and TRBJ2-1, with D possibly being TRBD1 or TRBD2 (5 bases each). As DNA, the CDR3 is TGTACCAGCAGCTTAGAGGGGATGGGAATTGTGCAGTTCTTC. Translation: CTSSLEGMGIVQFF.